This T cell receptor (beta chain) derives from a study of T cell responses to AZD1222 COVID-19 vaccine. Profiling relied on immunoSEQ multiplex PCR, and the TCRdb table lists in-frame clones only, not all of them. Here the sample spans 130,000 or so clones, around 94% being singletons. A few counts support this clone. Its target is unknown. Study conclusions and caveats: Females outnumbered males among donors, who were mostly white British; clonal diversity was possibly underestimated. Seropositive AZD1222 recipients at baseline numbered only five or six.

Sequencing was performed on peripheral blood, taken on day 0 of AZD1222 vaccination. The clonotype was recovered from an adult in good health.

CDR3 bases: TGTGCCAGCAGCCAGACGAGGACAAGGCCCTACGAGCAGTACTTC. It codes for CASSQTRTRPYEQYF. The chain couples TRBV7-9 to TRBJ2-7; tentatively, D is TRBD1 (5 bases). The CDR3 totals 15 residues. The V and J ends lost 5 bases and 2 bases respectively, with 16 bases between them. Germline CDR1 SEHNR, CDR2 FQNEAQ (reference sequence). Combining the CDR3 with reference TRBV7-9 and TRBJ2-7 gives the whole variable domain DTGVSQNPRHKITKRGQNVTFRCDPISEHNRLYWYRQTLGQGPEFLTYFQNEAQLEKSRLLSDRFSAERPKGSFSTLEIQRTEQGDSAMYLCASSQTRTRPYEQYFGPGTRLTVT.